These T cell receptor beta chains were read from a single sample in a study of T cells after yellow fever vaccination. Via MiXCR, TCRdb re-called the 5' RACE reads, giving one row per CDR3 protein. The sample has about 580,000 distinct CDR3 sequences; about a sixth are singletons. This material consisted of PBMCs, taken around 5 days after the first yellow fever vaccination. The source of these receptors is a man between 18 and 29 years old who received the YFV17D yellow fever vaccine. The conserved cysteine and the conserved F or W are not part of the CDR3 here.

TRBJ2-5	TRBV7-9	ASSLVLAGRETQY
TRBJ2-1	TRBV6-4	ASSYGTSGMNEQF
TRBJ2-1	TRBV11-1	ASSSRTSGGYNEQF
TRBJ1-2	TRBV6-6	ASNEGDYGYT
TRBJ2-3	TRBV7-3	ASSSTHGGPSTDTQY
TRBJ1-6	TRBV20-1	SARDRGPPLH
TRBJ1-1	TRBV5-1	ASSMGNSDTEAF
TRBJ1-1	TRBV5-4	ASSPQGALTEAF
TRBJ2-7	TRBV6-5	ASRGRTYEQY
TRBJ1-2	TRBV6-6	ASSRQGPQAT
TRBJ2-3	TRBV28	ASGRDSPTDTQY
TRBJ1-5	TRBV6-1	ASSHLIQGASGNQPQH
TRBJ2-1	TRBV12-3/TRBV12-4	ASSLEEGSNEQF
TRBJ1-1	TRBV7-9	ASSLVESGGNTEAF
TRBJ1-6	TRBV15	ATSTPSRTAHVSPLH
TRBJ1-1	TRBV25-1	ASSELGVGGPDTEAF
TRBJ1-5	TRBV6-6	ASRDDGNQPQH
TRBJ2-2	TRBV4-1	ASRAGAPAGELF
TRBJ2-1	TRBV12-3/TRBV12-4	ASTTSSGGLSYNEQF
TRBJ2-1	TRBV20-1	SARPPTIRAGNEQF
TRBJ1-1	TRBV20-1	SALTGNMDTEAF
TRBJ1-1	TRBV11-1	ASSFTFFPGGENTEAF
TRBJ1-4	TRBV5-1	ASSSTGSKGYEKLF
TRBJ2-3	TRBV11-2	ASRNPATDTQY
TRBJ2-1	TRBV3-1	ASSQGPLAGSGIYYNEQF
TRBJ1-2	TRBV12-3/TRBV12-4	ASRGPGQGAYGYT
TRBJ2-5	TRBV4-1	ASSQDRSGGYQETQY
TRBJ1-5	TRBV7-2	ASSLPTGNNQPQH
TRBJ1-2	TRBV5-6	ASSLLPLDGYT
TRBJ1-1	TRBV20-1	SARVYQVLTTEAF
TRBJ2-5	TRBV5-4	ASSLAGSGGGPQETQY
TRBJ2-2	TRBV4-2	ASSQISGGAETGELF
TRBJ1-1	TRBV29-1	SVTPRLTNTEAF
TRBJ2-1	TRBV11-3	ASSLEDRGRDEQF
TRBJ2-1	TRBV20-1	SAVRSGGVGEQF
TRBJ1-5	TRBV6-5	ASSSWDRGSNQPQH
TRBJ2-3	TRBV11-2	ASSESRGLAQY
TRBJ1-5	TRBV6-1	ASSGGGVWPQH
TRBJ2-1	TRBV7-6	ASSLVRTQYNEQF
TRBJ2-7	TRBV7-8	ASQGWGNEQY
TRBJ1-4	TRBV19	ATQGYQGIEKLF
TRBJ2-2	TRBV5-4	ASERGGNTGELF
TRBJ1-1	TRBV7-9	ASSPGWAF
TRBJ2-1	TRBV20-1	SARPGTGYNEQF
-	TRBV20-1	SASRGLLQETQF
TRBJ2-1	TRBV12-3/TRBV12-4	ASSYSPRGHNEQF
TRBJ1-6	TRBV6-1	ASGSGAGIDSPLH
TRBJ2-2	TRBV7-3	ASSPIRDSGELF
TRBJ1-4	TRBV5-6	ASSQGQGTNEKLF
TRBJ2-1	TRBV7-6	ASSLSKLWAAANEQF
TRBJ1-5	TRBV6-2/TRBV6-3	ASSYEGGGRPQH
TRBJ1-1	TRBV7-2	ASSFQAMNTEAF
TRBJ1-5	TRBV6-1	ASSPGTYSNQPQH
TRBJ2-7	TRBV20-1	SATDRGRGGYEQY
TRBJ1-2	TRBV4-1	ASSQETPPAHHYGYT